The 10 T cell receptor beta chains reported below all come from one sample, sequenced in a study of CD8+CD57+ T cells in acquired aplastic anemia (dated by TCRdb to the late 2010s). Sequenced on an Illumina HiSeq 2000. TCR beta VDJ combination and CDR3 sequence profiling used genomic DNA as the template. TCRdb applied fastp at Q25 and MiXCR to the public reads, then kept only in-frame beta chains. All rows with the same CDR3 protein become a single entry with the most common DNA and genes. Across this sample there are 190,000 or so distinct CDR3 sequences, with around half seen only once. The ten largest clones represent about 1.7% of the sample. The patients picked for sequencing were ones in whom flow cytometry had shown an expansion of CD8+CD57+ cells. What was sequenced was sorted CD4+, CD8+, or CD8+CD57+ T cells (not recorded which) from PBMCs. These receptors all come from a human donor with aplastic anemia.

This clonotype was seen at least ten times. As DNA, the CDR3 is TGTGCCAGCAGCTTAGTATATAGGAGGGAGGGGACTGAAGCTTTCTTT. It specifies CASSLVYRREGTEAFF. V gene TRBV7-2 combines with J gene TRBJ1-1; D is perhaps TRBD1 (5 bases). The CDR3 is made up of 16 amino acids. Trimming removed 1 base from V and 5 bases from J, with 17 bases in between. The germline V gene encodes CDR1 SGHTA and CDR2 FQGNSA.

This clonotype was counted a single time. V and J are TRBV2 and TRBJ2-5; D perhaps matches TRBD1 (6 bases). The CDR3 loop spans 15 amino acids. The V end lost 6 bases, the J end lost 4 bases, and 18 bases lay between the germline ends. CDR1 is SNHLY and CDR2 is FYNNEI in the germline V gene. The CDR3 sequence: CASRVRQVLGETQYF. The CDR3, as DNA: TGTGCCAGCAGAGTACGACAGGTTCTGGGAGAGACCCAGTACTTC. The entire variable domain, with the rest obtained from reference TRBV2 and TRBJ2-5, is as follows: EPEVTQTPSHQVTQMGQEVILRCVPISNHLYFYWYRQILGQKVEFLVSFYNNEISEKSEIFDDQFSVERPDGSNFTLKIRSTKLEDSAMYFCASRVRQVLGETQYFGPGTRLLVL.

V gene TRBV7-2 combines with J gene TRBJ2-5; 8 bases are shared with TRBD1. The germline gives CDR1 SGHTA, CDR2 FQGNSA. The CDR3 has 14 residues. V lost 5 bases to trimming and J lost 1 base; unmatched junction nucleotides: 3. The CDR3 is CASSLDRGQETQYF. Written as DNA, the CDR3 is TGTGCCAGCAGCCTTGACAGGGGCCAAGAGACCCAGTACTTC.

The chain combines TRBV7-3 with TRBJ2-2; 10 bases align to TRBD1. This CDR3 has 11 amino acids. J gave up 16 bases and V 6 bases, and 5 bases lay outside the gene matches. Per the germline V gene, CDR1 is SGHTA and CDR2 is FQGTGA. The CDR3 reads CASRGTGEEFF. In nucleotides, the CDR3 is TGTGCCAGCAGGGGGACAGGGGAAGAGTTTTTT.

DNA for the CDR3: TGCGCCAGCAACGGACAGGGGGCGCGGGACACTGAAGCTTTCTTT. Its protein product is CASNGQGARDTEAFF. J is TRBJ1-1 and V is TRBV5-1; 11 nucleotides align to TRBD1. V dropped 6 bases and J dropped 3; count of bases not matched to a gene: 7. This CDR3 contains 15 residues. Germline V gives CDR1 SGHRS, CDR2 YFSETQ.

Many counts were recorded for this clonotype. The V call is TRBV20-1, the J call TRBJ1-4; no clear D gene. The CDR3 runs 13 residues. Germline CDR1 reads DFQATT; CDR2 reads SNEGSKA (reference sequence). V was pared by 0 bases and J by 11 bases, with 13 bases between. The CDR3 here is CSARDLAVGKLFF. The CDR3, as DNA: TGCAGTGCTAGAGATCTTGCAGTTGGTAAACTGTTTTTT.

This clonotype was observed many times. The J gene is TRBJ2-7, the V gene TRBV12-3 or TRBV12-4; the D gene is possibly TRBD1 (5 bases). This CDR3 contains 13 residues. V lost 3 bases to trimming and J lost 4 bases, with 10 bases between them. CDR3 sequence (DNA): TGTGCCAGCAGTTTTGACAGACCTTACGAGCAGTACTTC. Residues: CASSFDRPYEQYF.

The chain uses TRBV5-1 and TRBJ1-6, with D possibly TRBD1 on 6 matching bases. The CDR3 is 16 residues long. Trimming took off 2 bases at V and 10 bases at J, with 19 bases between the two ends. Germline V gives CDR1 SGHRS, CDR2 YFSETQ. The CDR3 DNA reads TGCGCCAGCAGCTTTAGGGCTAGCGGGGGCGACTCACCCCTCCACTTT. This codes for CASSFRASGGDSPLHF.

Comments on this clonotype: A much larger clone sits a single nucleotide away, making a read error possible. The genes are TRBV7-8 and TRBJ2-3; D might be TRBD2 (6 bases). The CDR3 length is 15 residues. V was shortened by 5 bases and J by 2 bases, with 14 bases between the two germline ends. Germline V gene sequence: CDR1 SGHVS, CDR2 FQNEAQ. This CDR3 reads CASSPLGGFTDTQYF. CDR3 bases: TGTGCCAGCAGCCCGCTTGGGGGGTTCACAGATACGCAGTATTTT.

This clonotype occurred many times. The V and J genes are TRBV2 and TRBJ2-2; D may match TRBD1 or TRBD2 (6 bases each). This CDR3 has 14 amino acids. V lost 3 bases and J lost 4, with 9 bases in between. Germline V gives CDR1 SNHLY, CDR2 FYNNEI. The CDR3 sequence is CASSDRGGTGELFF. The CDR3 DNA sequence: TGTGCCAGCAGTGACAGGGGAGGCACCGGGGAGCTGTTTTTT. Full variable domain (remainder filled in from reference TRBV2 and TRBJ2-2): EPEVTQTPSHQVTQMGQEVILRCVPISNHLYFYWYRQILGQKVEFLVSFYNNEISEKSEIFDDQFSVERPDGSNFTLKIRSTKLEDSAMYFCASSDRGGTGELFFGEGSRLTVL.